These 29 T cell receptor beta chains originate from one sample sequenced in a study of blood T cell repertoires in COVID-19. Profiling relied on immunoSEQ multiplex PCR, and the TCRdb table lists in-frame clones only, not all of them. In the table there are about 370,000 clones, more than 70% of which are singletons. Sequencing was done on a sample of peripheral blood. These TCRs come from a woman in her thirties with COVID-19, enrolled during active disease.

The chain employs TRBV29-1 and TRBJ2-2; 8 nucleotides align to TRBD1. V trimming: 6 bases; J trimming: 1 base; junction bases outside the gene matches: 10. This CDR3 region has 16 residues. Per germline, CDR1 SQVTM and CDR2 ANQGSEA. Here the CDR3 DNA reads TGCAGCGTACAACGGACAGGGAACTGGAACACCGGGGAGCTGTTTTTT. Its translation is CSVQRTGNWNTGELFF.

The CDR3 spells CTSNACGGPANQPQHF. The CDR3 DNA is TGCACCAGCAACGCCTGCGGCGGCCCGGCCAATCAGCCCCAGCATTTT. This chain links TRBV1 with TRBJ1-5. TRBV1 is termed a pseudogene. The CDR3 sequence is 16 residues long.

The V gene is TRBV11-3, the J gene TRBJ2-2; TRBD2 matches 12 bases. This CDR3 contains 19 residues. With V trimmed by 2 bases and J by 3 bases, 10 bases remained unmatched. Germline CDR1 is SGHNT and CDR2 is YENEEA. The CDR3 DNA is TGTGCCAGCAGCTTACAACTGGGTCTAGCGGGGGGGTACACCGGGGAGCTGTTTTTT. Protein product: CASSLQLGLAGGYTGELFF. Looking up the rest from reference TRBV11-3 and TRBJ2-2 gives the full variable domain: EAGVVQSPRYKIIEKKQPVAFWCNPISGHNTLYWYLQNLGQGPELLIRYENEEAVDDSQLPKDRFSAERLKGVDSTLKIQPAELGDSAVYLCASSLQLGLAGGYTGELFFGEGSRLTVL.

The chain links TRBV10-2 to TRBJ2-1; maybe TRBD1 (5 bases). V lost 5 bases and J 7 bases, leaving 12 bases between the germline ends. Germline V gene sequence: CDR1 WSHSY, CDR2 SAAADI. The length of the CDR3 is 13 residues. This chain's CDR3 is CASSTGAGNEQFF. In DNA, the CDR3 is TGCGCCAGCAGTACTGGGGCAGGAAATGAGCAGTTCTTC.

V is TRBV12-5 and J is TRBJ2-1; the match to TRBD2 covers 10 bases. CDR1 is LGHNT, CDR2 FRNRAP, per germline. With V trimmed by 2 bases and J by 5 bases, 9 bases remained unmatched. The CDR3 totals 17 residues. DNA of the CDR3: TGTGCTAGTGGTTTGAAGCTAGCGGGAGTATGGGACAATGAGCAGTTCTTC. It is translated as CASGLKLAGVWDNEQFF.

V usage is TRBV7-2 and J usage is TRBJ1-2; D gene unclear. The germline V and J ends were trimmed by 0 bases and 4 bases, with 12 bases remaining between them. The CDR3 length is 15 residues. CDR1 is SGHTA, CDR2 FQGNSA, per germline. This CDR3 is CASSLASGLSYGYTF. The CDR3 DNA sequence: TGTGCCAGCAGCTTAGCGAGTGGGCTTAGCTATGGCTACACCTTC.

This clone was seen once. The chain recombines TRBV10-1 with TRBJ2-3, with D possibly being TRBD2 (6 bases). Germline CDR1 WNHNN, CDR2 SYGVQD (reference sequence). The V gene lost 2 bases and the J gene lost 2 bases, with 20 bases spanning the gap. This CDR3 is 18 amino acids long. The CDR3 sequence: CASSEEGMGEVNTDTQYF. In nucleotides, the CDR3 is TGCGCCAGCAGTGAGGAAGGGATGGGGGAGGTTAACACAGATACGCAGTATTTT.

This clone was detected only once. The rearrangement links TRBV28 to TRBJ2-5; 11 bases align to TRBD2. The germline V gene has CDR1 MDHEN and CDR2 SYDVKM. CDR3 length: 18 residues. After removal of 5 bases from V and 5 bases from J, the junction contained 16 bases not matched to a gene. The CDR3 spells CASSNAGLADPRGETQYF. The CDR3 DNA is TGTGCCAGCAGTAACGCGGGACTAGCGGACCCGAGGGGGGAGACCCAGTACTTC.

J is TRBJ2-1 and V is TRBV24-1, with unresolved D. Per germline, CDR1 KGHDR and CDR2 SFDVKD. The CDR3 length is 13 residues. Trimming removed 2 bases at V and 10 bases at J, with 11 bases between. CDR3 sequence: CATSDWAPGEQFF. The CDR3, as DNA: TGTGCCACCAGTGATTGGGCCCCCGGCGAGCAGTTCTTC.

This clone was seen a single time. V and J are TRBV5-4 and TRBJ2-3; no definite D call. Trimming removed 4 bases from V and 2 bases from J, with 11 bases in between. The CDR3 covers 14 residues. Germline CDR1 and CDR2: SGHNT and YYREEE (reference sequence). In DNA, the CDR3 is TGTGCCAGCAGCCCCGAGAGAGCCACAGATACGCAGTATTTT. The encoded protein is CASSPERATDTQYF.

The chain couples TRBV5-1 to TRBJ2-1; D gene unclear. In germline, CDR1 is SGHRS, CDR2 YFSETQ. V dropped 0 bases and J dropped 0 bases, with 4 bases sitting between them. The CDR3 totals 14 residues. The CDR3 protein is CASSLASSYNEQFF. CDR3 DNA sequence: TGCGCCAGCAGCTTGGCTAGCTCCTACAATGAGCAGTTCTTC.

CDR3 loop: CASSYLDRWTQPQHF. Here the CDR3 DNA reads TGTGCCAGCAGTTACCTTGACAGGTGGACTCAGCCCCAGCATTTT. The rearrangement uses TRBV6-2 or TRBV6-3 and TRBJ1-5; possible D gene TRBD1, 6 bases. Trimming took off 2 bases at V and 6 bases at J, with 14 bases between the two ends. Germline V gene sequence: CDR1 MNHEY, CDR2 SVGEGT. The CDR3 totals 15 residues.

Remarks on this clone: A read error may produce the germline difference seen at one junction end. This sequence joins TRBV19 and TRBJ2-1; D is unresolved. This CDR3 has 16 amino acids. Germline V CDR1 and CDR2: LNHDA, SQIVND (reference sequence). The CDR3 protein is CASTALGTSSYSEQFF. Here the CDR3 DNA reads TGTGCCAGTACCGCCCTCGGAACGAGCTCCTACAGTGAGCAGTTCTTC.

The chain couples TRBV6-2 or TRBV6-3 to TRBJ2-3, with TRBD2 identical over 11 bases. With V trimmed by 0 bases and J by 5 bases, 4 bases remained unmatched. The CDR3 spans 16 residues. Per the germline V gene, CDR1 is MNHEY and CDR2 is SVGEGT. The DNA for the CDR3 is TGTGCCAGCAGTTACTCGCTAGCGGGAGGTCAAGATACGCAGTATTTT. Its translation is CASSYSLAGGQDTQYF.

CDR3 nucleotides: TGTGCCAGCTCACCCCGCGGCAGGGGGCTTTCGGGCGAGCAGTACTTC. Encoded protein: CASSPRGRGLSGEQYF. The chain uses TRBV18 and TRBJ2-7; 8 nucleotides line up with TRBD1. There are 16 residues in the CDR3. CDR1 KGHSH and CDR2 LQKENI come from the germline V gene. J was trimmed by 6 bases and V by 3 bases; bases with no gene match: 13.

J is TRBJ2-5 and V is TRBV12-2; the table gives TRBD2 as D, unverified against the DNA. TRBV12-2 is reported as a pseudogene. This CDR3 is 18 amino acids long. The CDR3 bases are TGTGCAAGTCGCTTAGTAGCGTCTGTGACTAGCGGGGAAGAGACCCAGTACTTC. Translated, it gives CASRLVASVTSGEETQYF.

The gene calls are TRBV5-6 and TRBJ1-1; D remains ambiguous. Deletions cut 4 bases from V and 7 bases from J, with 23 bases between. The CDR3 totals 16 residues. Per germline, CDR1 SGHDT and CDR2 YYEEEE. CDR3 coding DNA: TGTGCCAGCAGCCGCCGCGCGAGGTTTCGAACGAGTGAAGCTTTCTTT. Its protein product is CASSRRARFRTSEAFF.

The V call is TRBV27, the J call TRBJ2-3; a possible D gene is TRBD1 (5 bases). Germline V gives CDR1 MNHEY, CDR2 SMNVEV (reference sequence). The V end lost 5 bases, the J end lost 2 bases, and 14 bases lay between the germline ends. The CDR3 sequence is 15 residues long. The CDR3 DNA sequence: TGTGCCAGCAGTGTGCAGGGCCCTTTCACAGATACGCAGTATTTT. The encoded protein is CASSVQGPFTDTQYF.

The chain recombines TRBV28 with TRBJ1-1; D gene unclear. Looked up from germline, CDR1 is MDHEN and CDR2 is SYDVKM. This CDR3 is 12 amino acids long. V lost 5 bases to trimming and J lost 7 bases, with 11 bases between them. The CDR3 spells CASSDQTVEAFF. The CDR3 DNA is TGTGCCAGCAGTGACCAAACAGTTGAAGCTTTCTTT.

The rearrangement links TRBV2 to TRBJ2-1, with D tentatively TRBD2 (7 bases). Germline CDR1 reads SNHLY; CDR2 reads FYNNEI. The CDR3 runs to 15 residues. The V end was cut by 0 bases, the J end by 9 bases, with 15 bases between. For the CDR3, the DNA is TGTGCCAGCAGTGAAGCGGGGGGGCTTTTGGTTGAGCAGTTCTTC. This translates into CASSEAGGLLVEQFF.

The CDR3 loop is CASSSTEITGELFF. CDR3 DNA: TGTGCCAGCAGTTCGACTGAAATCACCGGGGAGCTGTTTTTT. The rearrangement uses TRBV28 and TRBJ2-2; D call uncertain. Looked up from germline, CDR1 is MDHEN and CDR2 is SYDVKM. The CDR3 loop spans 14 amino acids. V was trimmed by 4 bases and J by 4 bases, leaving 10 bases between them.

The chain carries TRBV12-2 and TRBJ2-7; the table names TRBD1, a call not compared with the DNA. TRBV12-2 is classified as a pseudogene. CDR3 length equals 19 residues. The CDR3 sequence is CASRLEVISNGTGGDEQYV. Here the CDR3 DNA reads TGTGCAAGTCGCTTAGAGGTTATTAGCAACGGGACAGGGGGCGACGAGCAGTACGTC.

The gene calls are TRBV6-5 and TRBJ2-2, with unresolved D. Germline-derived CDR1 and CDR2 are MNHEY and SVGAGI. The CDR3 extends over 13 amino acids. The V end lost 6 bases, the J end lost 5 bases, and 10 bases lay between the germline ends. The chain's CDR3 is CASSSGVTGELFF. DNA for the CDR3: TGTGCCAGCAGCTCTGGAGTGACCGGGGAGCTGTTTTTT.

The chain is built from TRBV4-3 and TRBJ1-5, with D unclear. The CDR3 length is 14 residues. The V gene lost 4 bases and the J gene lost 2 bases, with 9 bases spanning the gap. Germline V gene sequence: CDR1 LGHNA, CDR2 YSLEER. Here the CDR3 DNA reads TGCGCCAGCAGCCCCCTTGCGGGCAATCAGCCCCAGCATTTT. Translating gives CASSPLAGNQPQHF.

This clone was counted only a few times. The rearrangement joins TRBV6-6 to TRBJ2-4; D unclear. CDR3 length: 14 residues. V was clipped by 6 bases and J by 1 base, with 10 bases between them. Per germline, CDR1 MNHNY and CDR2 SVGAGI (reference sequence). CDR3 loop: CASSYSLAKNIQYF. The DNA for the CDR3 is TGTGCCAGCAGCTATTCCCTGGCCAAAAACATTCAGTACTTC.

The chain couples TRBV4-3 to TRBJ1-5; D might be TRBD1 (5 bases). Germline CDR1 reads LGHNA; CDR2 reads YSLEER. Trimming cost V 0 bases and J 6 bases, with 15 bases left between them. The CDR3 extends over 16 amino acids. The CDR3 DNA reads TGCGCCAGCAGCCAAGATCGATTCAGGGAGGGTCAGCCCCAGCATTTT. Amino acids: CASSQDRFREGQPQHF.

The V and J genes are TRBV3-1 (or the pseudogene TRBV3-2) and TRBJ2-7, with 15 bases matching TRBD2. Germline V lookup: CDR1 LGHDT, CDR2 YNNKEL (reference sequence). The CDR3 has 15 amino acids. The V and J ends lost 5 bases and 7 bases, in that order; junction bases with no gene match: 6. In DNA, the CDR3 is TGTGCCAGCAGCTTGGGACTAGCGGGAGGAAAAGAGCAGTACGTC. Translation: CASSLGLAGGKEQYV.

V and J are TRBV7-2 and TRBJ2-7; tentative D call: TRBD1 (5 bases). The CDR3 has 15 amino acids. The V and J ends lost 1 base and 3 bases respectively, with 13 bases between them. In germline, CDR1 is SGHTA, CDR2 FQGNSA. The CDR3 spells CASSLVSDKVYEQYF. The CDR3 DNA follows: TGTGCCAGCAGCTTAGTTTCGGACAAAGTCTACGAGCAGTACTTC.

This chain joins TRBV4-1 and TRBJ1-2; 10 bases map to TRBD1. V gave up 3 bases and J gave up 5 bases; unmatched junction bases: 9. Germline V gives CDR1 MGHRA, CDR2 YSYEKL. This CDR3 is built from 16 residues. CDR3 nucleotides: TGCGCCAGCAGCCAGGGCCGACAGGGGGCCGAGTATGGCTACACCTTC. Amino acids: CASSQGRQGAEYGYTF.